The 9 T cell receptor beta chains listed next were all sequenced from one sample in a study of blood T cell repertoires in COVID-19. TCRdb's table, derived via immunoSEQ multiplex PCR, lists solely in-frame clones and lacks some. The sample carries roughly 200,000 clones, around 84% recorded once. The sequencing input was peripheral blood. Every receptor here comes from a human donor in a cohort sampled during active COVID-19.

The chain combines TRBV6-6 with TRBJ2-2, with 7 nucleotides matching TRBD1. The V gene's germline CDR1 is MNHNY and CDR2 SVGAGI (reference sequence). The CDR3 contains 16 residues. The V gene end was trimmed by 3 bases and the J gene end by 8 bases; junction bases not matched to a gene: 12. This CDR3 reads CASSYRDSREAGELFF. The CDR3 coding sequence is TGTGCCAGCAGTTATAGGGACAGTCGAGAGGCGGGGGAGCTGTTTTTT.

This rearrangement joins TRBV5-6 to TRBJ1-2, with 7 bases lining up with TRBD1. The CDR3 has 15 residues. Looked up from germline, CDR1 is SGHDT and CDR2 is YYEEEE. With 2 bases clipped from V and 3 bases from J, the junction kept 7 bases outside the gene matches. CDR3 in amino acids: CASSFWAGGDYGYTF. The CDR3 DNA follows: TGTGCCAGCAGCTTTTGGGCAGGGGGAGACTATGGCTACACCTTC.

V usage is TRBV19 and J usage is TRBJ2-1; 9 bases match TRBD2. The CDR3 consists of 15 residues. The germline V gene has CDR1 LNHDA and CDR2 SQIVND (reference sequence). V was clipped by 6 bases and J by 7 bases; unmatched bases: 10. Here the CDR3 DNA reads TGTGCCAGTAGGACCCCCGGGACTAGCATGAATGAGCAGTTCTTC. Protein product: CASRTPGTSMNEQFF.

J is TRBJ2-7 and V is TRBV28; 7 nucleotides align to TRBD2. Germline-derived CDR1 and CDR2 are MDHEN and SYDVKM. The J segment lost 7 bases and the V segment lost 5 bases, leaving 17 bases of the junction unmatched. This CDR3 has 16 amino acids. The CDR3 DNA is TGTGCCAGCAGTGGTGGTGTGAGTACGGGAGCGGGAGAGCAGTACTTC. Encoded protein: CASSGGVSTGAGEQYF.

This chain joins TRBV30 and TRBJ1-1; D gene uncertain. V was cut by 0 bases and J by 10 bases, with 15 bases left in between. CDR1 GTSNPN and CDR2 SVGIG come from the germline V gene (reference sequence). The CDR3 runs 13 residues. CDR3: CAWSVAQNGGAFF. The CDR3 DNA reads as TGTGCCTGGAGTGTGGCCCAGAACGGAGGAGCTTTCTTT.

This chain uses TRBV7-6 with TRBJ1-5, with D perhaps TRBD1 (5 bases). Trimming stripped 5 bases from V and 1 base from J, with 15 bases between. Germline V gene sequence: CDR1 SGHVS, CDR2 FNYEAQ. CDR3 length: 16 residues. The CDR3 reads CASSPVGGLSNQPQHF. The CDR3 DNA is TGTGCCAGCAGCCCAGTGGGGGGGTTGAGCAATCAGCCCCAGCATTTT.

Here the CDR3 reads CASSRSGTGSPNEQFF. CDR3 bases: TGCGCCAGCAGCAGATCCGGGACAGGCAGCCCCAATGAGCAGTTCTTC. This sequence joins TRBV5-1 and TRBJ2-1; 8 bases fit TRBD1. The CDR3 is 16 amino acids. The ends lost 4 bases at V and 6 bases at J; junction bases unmatched: 12. The germline gives CDR1 SGHRS, CDR2 YFSETQ.

The chain couples TRBV19 to TRBJ1-1, with D tentatively TRBD1 (5 bases). V lost 6 bases and J 9 bases, leaving 11 bases between the germline ends. This CDR3 is 11 amino acids long. Germline V lookup: CDR1 LNHDA, CDR2 SQIVND (reference sequence). The chain's CDR3 is CASRDMLKAFF. In DNA form, the CDR3 reads TGTGCCAGTAGGGACATGCTCAAAGCTTTCTTT.

J is TRBJ1-1 and V is TRBV11-2; tentatively, D is TRBD1 (5 bases). Deletions cut 2 bases from V and 6 bases from J, with 10 bases between. This CDR3 has 13 residues. The germline V gene encodes CDR1 SGHAT and CDR2 FQNNGV. The CDR3 here is CASSLLQVPEAFF. The CDR3 DNA follows: TGTGCCAGCAGCTTACTACAGGTCCCTGAAGCTTTCTTT.